This T cell receptor (beta chain) was captured in a study of blood T cell repertoires in COVID-19. CDR3 size: 13 residues. The germline gives CDR1 MNHEY, CDR2 SVGAGI. V gave up 11 bases and J gave up 0 bases; unmatched junction bases: 2. Sequencing used immunoSEQ multiplex PCR; TCRdb keeps in-frame clones, though not all of them. This table has about 240,000 clones, around 85% appearing once. This clonotype originated in a woman in her thirties or forties with acute COVID-19. Specimen: PBMCs or T cells enriched from blood (not recorded which). The chain carries TRBV6-5 and TRBJ1-4; 8 bases agree with TRBD1. In DNA form, the CDR3 reads TGTGCCGGACAGGGTGCAACTAATGAAAAACTGTTTTTT. This encodes CAGQGATNEKLFF.